The present T cell receptor beta chain was sequenced within a study of patients and donors after allogeneic stem cell transplantation (dated by TCRdb to 2020 to 2021). This clonotype was observed at least ten times. What this receptor recognizes is not known. No base quality values were provided; no much bigger clone lies one nucleotide off. V lost 9 bases and J lost 6 bases; the stretch between them is 15 bases long. For CDR1 and CDR2, the germline V gene (reference sequence) lists SEHNR and FQNEAQ. Counted from cysteine to phenylalanine, this CDR3 has 12 amino acids. CDR3 DNA only is kept here, 36 bases in frame from base 1. The library was obtained by RT-PCR. Sequenced on a NextSeq 550. TCRdb trimmed public reads at Q25 via fastp, called clones via MiXCR and kept in-frame beta chains. When rows share a CDR3 protein, they turn into one entry using the most common DNA and genes. This sample is represented by tens of thousands of distinct CDR3 sequences; about 5% of them were singletons. Together, the top ten hold 2.6% of the sample.

The TCR comes from a human donor who was either an allogeneic HSCT recipient or a stem cell or donor lymphocyte infusion donor (not recorded which). It is not recorded whose cells these are; they may come from a transplant donor. The chain joins TRBV7-9 to TRBJ2-7; the D gene could be either TRBD1 or TRBD2, each agreeing at 6 bases. Sequencing was carried out using blood, either unsorted or a sorted T cell fraction (not recorded which). This receptor carries the CDR3 CASNRAGGEQYF. The nucleotide sequence is TGTGCCAGTAACAGGGCCGGGGGCGAGCAGTACTTC.